The present TCR beta chain was sequenced within a study of cytomegalovirus exposure and HLA in healthy donors. For this clone: Its antigen is currently unknown.

Study outcomes and limitations: Later analysis found that TCR beta chains associated with HLA were more clonally expanded than other, equally common chains. By HLA locus, TCR association rates varied in a later analysis, with DRB1 showing the most and HLA-C the fewest.

V was pared by 4 bases and J by 9 bases, with 7 bases between. The V gene's germline CDR1 is MGHDK and CDR2 SYGVNS. The CDR3 totals 11 residues. The PCR had 60 Vbeta and 13 Jbeta primers. Sequencing was performed with immunoSEQ multiplex PCR; in TCRdb, only in-frame clones are kept and a portion is missing. The sample has under 95,000 clones, and its top ten clones hold 3.8%. The chain recombines TRBV25-1 with TRBJ2-1; tentatively, D is TRBD2 (5 bases). This TCR was sampled from a female donor in good health and CMV-seropositive. The specimen was PBMCs. CDR3 sequence: CASSGSGEQFF. CDR3 in DNA: TGTGCCAGCAGTGGAAGCGGTGAGCAGTTCTTC.